This TCR beta chain comes out of a study of vaccination effects on CD4 cells after COVID-19. V lost 4 bases to trimming and J lost 6 bases, with 16 bases between them. The germline V gene has CDR1 SGHNT and CDR2 YYREEE (reference sequence). The CDR3 consists of 14 residues. Details on this clone: The antigen remains unidentified.

TCRdb's table, derived via immunoSEQ multiplex PCR, lists solely in-frame clones and lacks some. The sample lists roughly 70,000 clones, less than 80% occurring once. Antigen-specific CD4+ T cells were first expanded with viral peptide pools by the ViraFEST assay and only then sequenced. Investigators separated out CD4+ T cells once 9 to 11 days of culture had passed. Each participant was administered two doses of either the BNT162b2 or the mRNA-1273 vaccine. Researchers reported culturing two million PBMC in each well, adding 8 to 10 IU/ml IL-2 and 10 ug/ml peptides. Days 3 and 7 saw half the medium replaced with IL-2 medium.

Sequenced material: CD4+ T cells from PBMCs cultured with HCoV-OC43 spike peptides, taken after COVID-19 vaccination. Subset specified: HCoV-OC43 spike overlapping peptide pool stimulation. This clonotype was obtained from a human donor who received a COVID-19 vaccine. The V call is TRBV5-4, the J call TRBJ2-5; D possibly corresponds to TRBD2 (7 bases). The CDR3: CASSPPGGSKTQYF. The CDR3 DNA reads as TGTGCCAGCAGCCCTCCGGGGGGCTCAAAGACCCAGTACTTC.